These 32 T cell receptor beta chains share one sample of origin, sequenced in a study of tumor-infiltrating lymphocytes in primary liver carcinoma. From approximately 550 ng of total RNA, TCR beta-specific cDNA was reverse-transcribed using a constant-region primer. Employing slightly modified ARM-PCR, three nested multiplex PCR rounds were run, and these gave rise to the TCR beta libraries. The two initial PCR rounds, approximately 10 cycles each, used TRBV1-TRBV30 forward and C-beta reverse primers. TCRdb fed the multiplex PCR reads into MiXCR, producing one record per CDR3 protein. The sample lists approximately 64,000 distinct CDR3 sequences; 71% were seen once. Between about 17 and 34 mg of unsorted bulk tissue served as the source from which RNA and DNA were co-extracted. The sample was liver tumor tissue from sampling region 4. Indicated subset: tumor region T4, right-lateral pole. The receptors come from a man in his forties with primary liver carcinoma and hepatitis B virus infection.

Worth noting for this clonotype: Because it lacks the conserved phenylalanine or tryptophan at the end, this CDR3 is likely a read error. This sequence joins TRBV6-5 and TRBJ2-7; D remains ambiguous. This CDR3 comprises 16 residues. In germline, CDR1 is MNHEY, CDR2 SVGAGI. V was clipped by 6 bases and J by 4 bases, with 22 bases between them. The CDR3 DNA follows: TGTGCCAGCAGGCCCTGGCAGGCAGCATCCTTTTACGAGCAGTACCTC. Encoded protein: CASRPWQAASFYEQYL.

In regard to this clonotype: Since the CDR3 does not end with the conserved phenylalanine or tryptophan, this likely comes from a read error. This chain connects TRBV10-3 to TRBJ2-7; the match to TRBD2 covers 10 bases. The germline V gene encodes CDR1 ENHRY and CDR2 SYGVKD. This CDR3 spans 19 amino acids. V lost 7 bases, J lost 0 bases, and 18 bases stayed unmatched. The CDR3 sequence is CAITKRSELAGRFSYEQYI. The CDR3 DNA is TGTGCCATCACCAAACGATCGGAACTAGCGGGAAGGTTCTCCTACGAGCAGTACATC.

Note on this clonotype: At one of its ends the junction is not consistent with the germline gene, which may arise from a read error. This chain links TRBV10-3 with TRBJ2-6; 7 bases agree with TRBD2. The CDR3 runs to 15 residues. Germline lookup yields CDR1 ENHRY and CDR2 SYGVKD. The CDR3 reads CVISVGGHGADVLTF. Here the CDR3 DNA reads TGTGTCATCAGTGTGGGAGGGCACGGGGCCGACGTCCTGACTTTC.

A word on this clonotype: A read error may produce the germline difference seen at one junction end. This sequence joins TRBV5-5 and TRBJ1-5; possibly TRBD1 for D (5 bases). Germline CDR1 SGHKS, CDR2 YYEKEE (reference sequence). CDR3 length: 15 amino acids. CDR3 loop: CASSLNGQVQQPQNF. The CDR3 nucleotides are TGTGCCAGCAGCCTAAATGGACAAGTTCAACAGCCCCAGAATTTT.

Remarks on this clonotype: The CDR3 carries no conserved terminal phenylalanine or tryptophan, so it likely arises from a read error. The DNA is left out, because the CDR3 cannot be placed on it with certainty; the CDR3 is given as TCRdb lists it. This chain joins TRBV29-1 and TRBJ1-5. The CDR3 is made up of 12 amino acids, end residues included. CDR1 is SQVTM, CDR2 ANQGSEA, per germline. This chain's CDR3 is CSVEGDNQPRHS.

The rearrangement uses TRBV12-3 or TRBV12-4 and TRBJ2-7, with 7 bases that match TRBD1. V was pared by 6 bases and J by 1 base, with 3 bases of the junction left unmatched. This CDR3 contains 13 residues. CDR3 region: CASRLGQSYEQYF. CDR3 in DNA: TGTGCCAGCAGACTGGGACAGTCCTACGAGCAGTACTTC.

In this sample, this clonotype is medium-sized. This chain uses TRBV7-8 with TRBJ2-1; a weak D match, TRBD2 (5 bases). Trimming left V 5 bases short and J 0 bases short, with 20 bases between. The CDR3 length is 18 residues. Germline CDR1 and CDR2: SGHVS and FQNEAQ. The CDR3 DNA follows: TGTGCCAGCAGCCCGCTTGGAGGCTCAGCGGTCTCCTACAATGAGCAGTTCTTC. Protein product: CASSPLGGSAVSYNEQFF.

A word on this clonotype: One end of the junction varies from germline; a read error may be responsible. As DNA, the CDR3 is TGTACCAGCAGCCTACCGGGACAAGCAGCCTACGAGCTGTACTTC. Its translation is CTSSLPGQAAYELYF. This chain connects TRBV5-5 to TRBJ2-7, with a possible D match to TRBD1 (6 bases). Per germline, CDR1 SGHKS and CDR2 YYEKEE (reference sequence). This CDR3 is built from 15 residues.

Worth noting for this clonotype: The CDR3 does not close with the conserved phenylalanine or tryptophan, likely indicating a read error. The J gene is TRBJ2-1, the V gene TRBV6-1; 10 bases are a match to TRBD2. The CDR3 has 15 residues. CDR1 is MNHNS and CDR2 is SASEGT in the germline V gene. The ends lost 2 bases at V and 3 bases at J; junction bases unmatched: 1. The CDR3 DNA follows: TGTGCCAGCAGTGAATCTAGCGGGAGCTACAATGAGCAGTTCTAT. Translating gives CASSESSGSYNEQFY.

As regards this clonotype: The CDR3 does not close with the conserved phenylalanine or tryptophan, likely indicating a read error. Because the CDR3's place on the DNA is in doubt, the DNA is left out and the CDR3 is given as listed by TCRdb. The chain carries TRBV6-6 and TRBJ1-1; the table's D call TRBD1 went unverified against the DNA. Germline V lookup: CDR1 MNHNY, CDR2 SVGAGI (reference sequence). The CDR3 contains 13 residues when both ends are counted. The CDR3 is CASRTGGADEAFI.

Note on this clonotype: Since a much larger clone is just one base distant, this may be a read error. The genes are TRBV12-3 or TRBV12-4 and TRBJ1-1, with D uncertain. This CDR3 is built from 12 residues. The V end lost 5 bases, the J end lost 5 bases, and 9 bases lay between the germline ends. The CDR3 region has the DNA TGTGCCAGCAGTCCCCTCTCGACTGAAGCTTTCTTT. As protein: CASSPLSTEAFF.

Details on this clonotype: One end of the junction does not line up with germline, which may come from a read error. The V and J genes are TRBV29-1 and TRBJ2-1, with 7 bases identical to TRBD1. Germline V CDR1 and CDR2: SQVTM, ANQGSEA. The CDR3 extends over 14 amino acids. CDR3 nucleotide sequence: TGCAGCGGGATTGGACAGGAGACCTACAGTGAGCAGTTCTTC. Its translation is CSGIGQETYSEQFF.

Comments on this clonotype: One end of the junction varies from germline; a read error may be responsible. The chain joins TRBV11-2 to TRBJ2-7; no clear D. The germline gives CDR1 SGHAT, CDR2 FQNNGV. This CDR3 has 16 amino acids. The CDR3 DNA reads TGTGCCAGCAGCTTTAAGATGGCACCAAAACCCTACGAACAGTACTTC. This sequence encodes CASSFKMAPKPYEQYF.

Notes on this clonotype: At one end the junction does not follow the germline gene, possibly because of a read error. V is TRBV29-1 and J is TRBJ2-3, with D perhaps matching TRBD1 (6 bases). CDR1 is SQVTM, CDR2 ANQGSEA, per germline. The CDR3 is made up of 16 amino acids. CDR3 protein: CGVEGTQYSSTDTQYF. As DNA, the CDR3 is TGCGGCGTTGAAGGGACACAGTATTCTAGCACAGATACGCAGTATTTT.

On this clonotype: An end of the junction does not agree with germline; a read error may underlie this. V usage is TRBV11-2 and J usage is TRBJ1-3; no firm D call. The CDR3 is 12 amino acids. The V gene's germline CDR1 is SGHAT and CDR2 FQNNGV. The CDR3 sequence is CAGSLGGNIIYF. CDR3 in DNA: TGTGCCGGCAGCTTAGGCGGGAACATCATATATTTT.

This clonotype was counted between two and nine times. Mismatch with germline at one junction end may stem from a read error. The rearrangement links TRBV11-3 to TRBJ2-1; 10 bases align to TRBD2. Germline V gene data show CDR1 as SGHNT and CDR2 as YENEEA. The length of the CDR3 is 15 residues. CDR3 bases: TGTGCCAGCAGACAGCTAGCGGGAGATTTCGATGAGGAGTTCTTC. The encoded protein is CASRQLAGDFDEEFF.

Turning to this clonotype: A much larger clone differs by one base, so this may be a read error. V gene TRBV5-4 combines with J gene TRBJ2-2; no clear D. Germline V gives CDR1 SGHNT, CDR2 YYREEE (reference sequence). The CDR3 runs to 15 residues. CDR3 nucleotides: TGTGCCGGCAGCTTGGGTTCCGGGAACACCGGGGAGCTGTTTTTT. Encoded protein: CAGSLGSGNTGELFF.

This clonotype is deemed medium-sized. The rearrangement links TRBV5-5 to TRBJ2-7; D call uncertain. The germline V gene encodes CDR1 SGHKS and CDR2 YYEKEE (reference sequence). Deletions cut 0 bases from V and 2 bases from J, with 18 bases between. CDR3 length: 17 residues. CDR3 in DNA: TGTGCCAGCAGCTTGGAGCAACACCTGACTCGGCCCTACGAGCAGTACTTC. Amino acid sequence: CASSLEQHLTRPYEQYF.

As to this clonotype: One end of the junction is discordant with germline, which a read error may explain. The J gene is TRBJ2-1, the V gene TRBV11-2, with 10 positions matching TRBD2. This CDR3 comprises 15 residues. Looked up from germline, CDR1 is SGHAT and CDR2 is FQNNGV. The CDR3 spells CANSSQREGLGEQSF. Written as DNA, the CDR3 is TGTGCCAACAGCTCCCAGCGGGAGGGATTGGGTGAGCAGTCCTTC.

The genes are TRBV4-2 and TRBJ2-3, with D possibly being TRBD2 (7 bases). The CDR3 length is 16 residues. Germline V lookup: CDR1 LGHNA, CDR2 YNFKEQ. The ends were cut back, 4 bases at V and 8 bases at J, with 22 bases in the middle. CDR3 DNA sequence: TGTGCCAGCAGCCGGGAAGGGGGGGGGTACACAATTACGCAGTATTTT. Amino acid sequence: CASSREGGGYTITQYF.

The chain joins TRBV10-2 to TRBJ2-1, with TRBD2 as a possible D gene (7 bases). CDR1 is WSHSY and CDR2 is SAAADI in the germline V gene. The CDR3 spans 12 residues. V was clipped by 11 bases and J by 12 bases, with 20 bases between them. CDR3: CAGGGYYNGQFF. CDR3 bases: TGCGCCGGCGGGGGCTACTACAACGGGCAGTTCTTC.

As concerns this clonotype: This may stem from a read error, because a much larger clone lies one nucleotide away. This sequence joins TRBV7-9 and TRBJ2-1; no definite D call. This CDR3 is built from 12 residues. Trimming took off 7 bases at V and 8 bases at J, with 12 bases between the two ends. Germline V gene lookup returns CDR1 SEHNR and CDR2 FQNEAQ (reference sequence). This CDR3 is CASMEGLDEQFF. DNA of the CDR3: TGTGCCAGCATGGAAGGGCTCGATGAGCAGTTCTTC.

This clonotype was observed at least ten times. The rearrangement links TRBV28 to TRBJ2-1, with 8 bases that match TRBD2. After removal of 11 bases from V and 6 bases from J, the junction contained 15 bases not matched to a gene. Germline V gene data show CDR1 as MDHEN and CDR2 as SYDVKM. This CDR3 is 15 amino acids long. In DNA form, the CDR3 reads TGTGCCGTGCGGGGGGACCCACGCTTACCCAATGAGCAGTTCTTC. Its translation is CAVRGDPRLPNEQFF.

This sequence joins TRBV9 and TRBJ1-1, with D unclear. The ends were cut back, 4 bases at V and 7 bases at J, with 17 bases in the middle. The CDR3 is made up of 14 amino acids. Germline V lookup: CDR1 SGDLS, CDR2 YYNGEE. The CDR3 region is CASSQGPGWGEAFF. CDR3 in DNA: TGTGCCAGCAGCCAAGGTCCCGGGTGGGGTGAAGCTTTCTTT. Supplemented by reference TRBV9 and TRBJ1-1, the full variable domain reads DSGVTQTPKHLITATGQRVTLRCSPRSGDLSVYWYQQSLDQGLQFLIQYYNGEERAKGNILERFSAQQFPDLHSELNLSSLELGDSALYFCASSQGPGWGEAFFGQGTRLTVV.

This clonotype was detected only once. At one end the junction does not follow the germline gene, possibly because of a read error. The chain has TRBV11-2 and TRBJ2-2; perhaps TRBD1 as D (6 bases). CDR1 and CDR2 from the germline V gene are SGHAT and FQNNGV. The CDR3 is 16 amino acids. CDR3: CVSSLVTNGDTGELFF. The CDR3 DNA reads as TGTGTCAGCAGCTTAGTGACTAACGGGGACACCGGGGAGCTGTTTTTC. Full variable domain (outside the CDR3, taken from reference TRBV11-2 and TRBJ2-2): EAGVAQSPRYKIIEKRQSVAFWCNPISGHATLYWYQQILGQGPKLLIQFQNNGVVDDSQLPKDRFSAERLKGVDSTLKIQPAKLEDSAVYLCVSSLVTNGDTGELFFGEGSRLTVL.

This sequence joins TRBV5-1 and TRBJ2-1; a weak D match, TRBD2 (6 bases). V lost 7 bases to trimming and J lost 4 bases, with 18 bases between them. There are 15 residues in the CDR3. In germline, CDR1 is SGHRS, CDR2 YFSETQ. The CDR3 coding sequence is TGCGCCAGCGGCTATATGGGGGGACCTTACAATGAGCAGTTCTTC. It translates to CASGYMGGPYNEQFF. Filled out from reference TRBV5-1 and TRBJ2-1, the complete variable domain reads KAGVTQTPRYLIKTRGQQVTLSCSPISGHRSVSWYQQTPGQGLQFLFEYFSETQRNKGNFPGRFSGRQFSNSRSEMNVSTLELGDSALYLCASGYMGGPYNEQFFGPGTRLTVL.

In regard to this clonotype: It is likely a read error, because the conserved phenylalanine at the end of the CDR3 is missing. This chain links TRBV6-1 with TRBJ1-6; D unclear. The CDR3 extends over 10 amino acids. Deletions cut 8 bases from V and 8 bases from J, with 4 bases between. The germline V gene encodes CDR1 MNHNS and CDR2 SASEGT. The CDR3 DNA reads TGTGCCAGCGGGTATTCACCCCTCCACCTT. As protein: CASGYSPLHL.

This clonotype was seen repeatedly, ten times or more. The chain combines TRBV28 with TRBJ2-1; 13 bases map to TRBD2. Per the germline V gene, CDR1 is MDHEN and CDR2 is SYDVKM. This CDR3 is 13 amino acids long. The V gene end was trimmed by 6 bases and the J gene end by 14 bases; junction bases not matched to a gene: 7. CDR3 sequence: CASSSGLAGREFF. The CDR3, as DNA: TGTGCCAGCAGCTCGGGACTAGCGGGAAGGGAGTTCTTC.

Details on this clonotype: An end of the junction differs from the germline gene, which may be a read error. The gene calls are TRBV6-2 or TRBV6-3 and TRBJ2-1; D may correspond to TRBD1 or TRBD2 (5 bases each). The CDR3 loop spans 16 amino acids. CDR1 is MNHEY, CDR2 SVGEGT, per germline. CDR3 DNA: TGTGACAGCAGTTACATGGGGACGGCCTCCTACAATGAGCAGTTCTTC. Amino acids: CDSSYMGTASYNEQFF.

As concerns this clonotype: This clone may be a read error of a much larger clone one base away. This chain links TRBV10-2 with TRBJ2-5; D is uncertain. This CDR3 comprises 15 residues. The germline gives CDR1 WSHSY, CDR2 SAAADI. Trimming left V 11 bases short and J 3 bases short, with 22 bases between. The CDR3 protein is CAGTLRPAIEETQYF. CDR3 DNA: TGCGCCGGCACACTCAGGCCTGCGATAGAAGAGACCCAGTACTTC.

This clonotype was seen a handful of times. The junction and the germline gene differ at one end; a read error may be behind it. The CDR3 bases are TGTGTCAGCAGTTTCTCGACGTCAGGGATCGCCAAAAACACTCAGTACTTC. Residues: CVSSFSTSGIAKNTQYF. V and J are TRBV6-6 and TRBJ2-4; a possible D gene is TRBD1 (5 bases). CDR3 length: 17 amino acids. The V gene's germline CDR1 is MNHNY and CDR2 SVGAGI (reference sequence).

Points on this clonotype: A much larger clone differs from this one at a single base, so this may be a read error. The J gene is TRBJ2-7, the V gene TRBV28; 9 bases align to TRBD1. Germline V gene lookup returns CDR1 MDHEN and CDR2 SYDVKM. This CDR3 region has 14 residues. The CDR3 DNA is TGTGCCAGCAGTTCGGGACAGGGCAGCCACGATCAGTACTTC. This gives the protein CASSSGQGSHDQYF.